The 8 T cell receptor beta chains below all came from one sample that was sequenced in a study of blood T cell repertoires in COVID-19. Measured with immunoSEQ multiplex PCR; TCRdb has only the in-frame clones, and not every one. The sample has 200,000 or so clones; roughly 80% are singletons. The source material was peripheral blood. The receptors were sampled from a woman in her sixties or seventies who had recovered from COVID-19.

The chain couples TRBV3-1 (or the pseudogene TRBV3-2) to TRBJ1-4; TRBD1 matches 8 bases. The CDR3 loop spans 15 amino acids. Germline V lookup: CDR1 LGHDT, CDR2 YNNKEL (reference sequence). The junction had 4 bases not matched to a gene; V was cut back by 0 bases and J by 7 bases. CDR3 loop: CASSQDLGQGEKLFF. The CDR3 DNA follows: TGTGCCAGCAGCCAAGATCTTGGACAGGGTGAAAAACTGTTTTTT.

The CDR3 spells CASSIGGHPLTYEQYF. Here the CDR3 DNA reads TGTGCCAGTAGTATAGGAGGACACCCGCTTACCTACGAGCAGTACTTC. The chain recombines TRBV19 with TRBJ2-7; a possible D gene is TRBD1 (5 bases). Deletions cut 1 base from V and 2 bases from J, with 15 bases between. The CDR3 sequence is 16 residues long. Germline V CDR1 and CDR2: LNHDA, SQIVND (reference sequence).

This chain uses TRBV4-3 with TRBJ2-7; tentative D call: TRBD1 (6 bases). CDR3 length: 15 residues. Germline CDR1 is LGHNA and CDR2 is YSLEER. Trimming stripped 4 bases from V and 6 bases from J, with 19 bases between. CDR3 nucleotides: TGCGCCAGCAGCCCGACGGTTAGGGGCAGGGGCGAGCAGTACTTC. This sequence encodes CASSPTVRGRGEQYF.

DNA for the CDR3: TGTGCCAGCAGCCGAGACAGGAGAAGCACAGATACGCAGTATTTT. Translated, it gives CASSRDRRSTDTQYF. The chain has TRBV7-8 and TRBJ2-3; possibly TRBD1 for D (6 bases). The CDR3 covers 15 residues. The ends were cut back, 5 bases at V and 0 bases at J, with 12 bases in the middle. CDR1 SGHVS and CDR2 FQNEAQ come from the germline V gene.

The V gene is TRBV18, the J gene TRBJ2-6; 9 bases match TRBD1. J lost 1 base, V lost 3 bases, and 10 bases had no gene match. The CDR3 contains 19 residues. Germline CDR1 KGHSH, CDR2 LQKENI. The CDR3 loop is CASSPLVTGGASGANVLTF. The CDR3 nucleotides are TGTGCCAGCTCACCGCTAGTAACAGGGGGCGCTTCTGGGGCCAACGTCCTGACTTTC.

The V call is TRBV12-3 or TRBV12-4, the J call TRBJ2-5; 7 bases align to TRBD1. After removal of 8 bases from V and 3 bases from J, the junction contained 6 bases not matched to a gene. CDR3 length equals 13 residues. CDR3 DNA: TGTGCCAGCGGGAAAGGGACAGAAGAGACCCAGTACTTC. Its protein product is CASGKGTEETQYF.

The CDR3 DNA is TGTGCCAGCAGCCAACAGCGACGTCAACGGGCTTTCTTT. It yields the protein CASSQQRRQRAFF. This chain uses TRBV4-2 with TRBJ1-1; D is unclear. V lost 2 bases to trimming and J lost 11 bases, with 15 bases between them. Germline V gives CDR1 LGHNA, CDR2 YNFKEQ. The CDR3 is made up of 13 amino acids.

The CDR3 loop reads CASSYSSGRGETQYF. The CDR3 bases are TGTGCCAGCAGTTACTCGAGCGGCAGGGGAGAGACCCAGTACTTC. This chain joins TRBV6-5 and TRBJ2-5; weak D call: TRBD1 (6 bases). This CDR3 comprises 15 residues. The germline CDR1 and CDR2 sequences are MNHEY and SVGAGI. V was clipped by 0 bases and J by 4 bases, with 12 bases between them.